The source of this TCR beta chain is a study of blood T cell repertoires in COVID-19. Study details: Sources were T cells, B-cell-depleted T cells, or PBMCs; the material itself was cDNA or gDNA.

Trimming removed 2 bases from V and 3 bases from J, with 14 bases in between. This CDR3 comprises 15 residues. Germline V gene lookup returns CDR1 MDHEN and CDR2 SYDVKM. Using immunoSEQ multiplex PCR, the repertoire was profiled, and TCRdb retains in-frame clones only, with some absent. The sample lists tens of thousands of clones, about 86% occurring once. This TCR was sampled from a man aged 35 to 55 with COVID-19, enrolled during active disease. This sequence joins TRBV28 and TRBJ2-7; D may be TRBD1 (5 bases). The sample taken for sequencing was peripheral blood. The CDR3 coding sequence is TGTGCCAGCAGTTTAACCGGAATGGGGCTCTACGAGCAGTACTTC. Its protein product is CASSLTGMGLYEQYF.